A single sample is the source of the 18 T cell receptor beta chains below, sequenced in a study of tumor-infiltrating lymphocytes in primary liver carcinoma. Both RNA and DNA were isolated together from about 21-30 mg of bulk tissue that had not been sorted. Total RNA amounting to 500 ng was the source from which TCR beta cDNA was made with a constant-region primer. Three-round nested multiplex PCR performed with slightly modified ARM-PCR produced the TCR beta libraries. For roughly 10 cycles apiece, the opening two PCR rounds ran with TRBV1-TRBV30 forward primers and a C-beta reverse primer. TCRdb independently ran MiXCR on the multiplex PCR reads; one entry per CDR3 protein. The sample includes about 120,000 distinct CDR3 sequences, nearly 70% of them seen just once. The sample taken for sequencing was tumor-adjacent normal liver tissue. The receptors here all came from a woman aged 55-70 years with primary liver carcinoma and hepatitis B virus infection.

Concerning this clonotype: This could be a read error, since a much larger clone is one nucleotide away. The V call is TRBV28, the J call TRBJ1-1; the D gene is possibly TRBD1 (5 bases). Germline V gives CDR1 MDHEN, CDR2 SYDVKM. The CDR3 contains 15 residues. The DNA for the CDR3 is TGTCCCAGCACCGGCACTGGGACGTTTCGGACTGAAGCTTTCTTT. It encodes CPSTGTGTFRTEAFF.

To note about this clonotype: One end of the junction varies from germline; a read error may be responsible. V gene TRBV20-1 combines with J gene TRBJ1-5; 7 nucleotides align to TRBD1. The germline CDR1 and CDR2 sequences are DFQATT and SNEGSKA (reference sequence). This CDR3 is built from 17 residues. The CDR3 sequence is CSATSLTGVGSKQPQHF. In DNA form, the CDR3 reads TGCAGTGCAACCTCCTTAACAGGGGTCGGGAGCAAACAGCCCCAGCATTTT.

This clonotype appeared once. This CDR3 reads CASSLDWASLAGPYERYF. CDR3 nucleotide sequence: TGTGCCAGCAGCTTAGATTGGGCCAGTCTAGCGGGTCCCTACGAGCGATACTTC. The V and J genes are TRBV11-2 and TRBJ2-7, with 8 bases fitting TRBD2. V dropped 0 bases and J dropped 13; count of bases not matched to a gene: 23. The CDR3 is 18 residues long. CDR1 and CDR2 from the germline V gene are SGHAT and FQNNGV.

This clonotype was counted a few times. The chain is built from TRBV2 and TRBJ2-1, with D tentatively TRBD2 (6 bases). This CDR3 contains 18 residues. V was pared by 5 bases and J by 9 bases, with 29 bases between. Germline-derived CDR1 and CDR2 are SNHLY and FYNNEI. The CDR3 nucleotides are TGTGCCAGCAGTCCCCCTCGCCAGGCGGGGTTGGTGTACGGTGAGCAGTTCTTC. It codes for CASSPPRQAGLVYGEQFF.

With respect to this clonotype: The CDR3 ends on some other residue instead of the conserved phenylalanine or tryptophan, so this is likely a read error. The V gene is TRBV11-3, the J gene TRBJ2-5; TRBD1 agrees at 10 bases. From germline, CDR1 is SGHNT and CDR2 YENEEA. The CDR3 length is 18 residues. CDR3 residues: CASSLELATGGRQETQYL. The CDR3 region has the DNA TGTGCCAGTAGCTTGGAGTTGGCGACAGGGGGCCGGCAAGAGACCCAGTACTTA.

A note on this clonotype: At one of its ends the junction is not consistent with the germline gene, which may arise from a read error. V gene TRBV6-5 combines with J gene TRBJ2-7; no clear D. The germline CDR1 and CDR2 sequences are MNHEY and SVGAGI. The CDR3 is made up of 14 amino acids. This CDR3 is CARSSARDRNEQYF. CDR3 in DNA: TGTGCCAGAAGTTCAGCAAGGGATCGCAACGAGCAGTACTTC.

The chain joins TRBV5-6 to TRBJ2-6, with D tentatively TRBD1 or TRBD2 (5 bases each). This CDR3 is built from 19 residues. The germline CDR1 and CDR2 sequences are SGHDT and YYEEEE. The ends were cut back, 0 bases at V and 12 bases at J, with 28 bases in the middle. In DNA form, the CDR3 reads TGTGCCAGCAGCTTGGTGGTCACAGGCATACGATCTGGGACCAGCGTCCTGACTTTC. Translating it yields CASSLVVTGIRSGTSVLTF.

Points on this clonotype: Without the conserved terminal phenylalanine or tryptophan, this CDR3 likely stems from a read error. This chain connects TRBV12-5 to TRBJ2-7; 9 bases align to TRBD1. V trimming: 5 bases; J trimming: 4 bases; junction bases outside the gene matches: 6. Germline V lookup: CDR1 LGHNT, CDR2 FRNRAP. The CDR3 has 14 residues. The CDR3 spells CASGADRGGYEQYL. CDR3 in DNA: TGTGCTAGTGGTGCAGACAGGGGGGGTTACGAGCAGTACCTC.

This clonotype was observed many times. The rearrangement joins TRBV21-1 to TRBJ1-4. TRBV21-1 is an annotated pseudogene. The length of the CDR3 is 15 residues. In DNA form, the CDR3 reads TGTGCCAGCAGCAATTCCGGGGGACTAGTCGAAAAACTGTTTTTT. Its translation: CASSNSGGLVEKLFF.

The chain uses TRBV4-2 and TRBJ2-2; TRBD2 aligns across 8 bases. Germline CDR1 is LGHNA and CDR2 is YNFKEQ. Trimming at V came to 9 bases and at J to 9 bases, leaving 15 bases not matched to a gene. The CDR3 consists of 15 residues. As DNA, the CDR3 is TGTGCCAGGAGCACCGGAGCGGGAGCTGTCAGGGAGCTGTTTTTT. It is translated as CARSTGAGAVRELFF.

This clonotype has a single count. The chain links TRBV11-2 to TRBJ2-2; 8 nucleotides match TRBD2. CDR3 length: 18 amino acids. Germline V gene sequence: CDR1 SGHAT, CDR2 FQNNGV. J lost 9 bases, V lost 5 bases, and 20 bases had no gene match. The CDR3 spells CASSAHGLAGSNARELFF. The CDR3 DNA reads TGTGCCAGCAGCGCGCACGGACTAGCAGGATCAAACGCCAGGGAGCTGTTTTTT.

This chain joins TRBV12-3 or TRBV12-4 and TRBJ1-1; D remains unclear. The CDR3 is 12 residues long. The V gene lost 6 bases and the J gene lost 6 bases, with 11 bases spanning the gap. CDR3 sequence reads: CASRPANAEAFF. The CDR3 DNA reads TGTGCCAGCAGACCGGCAAACGCTGAAGCTTTCTTT.

Details on this clonotype: The missing conserved phenylalanine or tryptophan at the end of this CDR3 makes a read error likely. This chain joins TRBV6-5 and TRBJ1-4; the D gene is possibly TRBD1 (6 bases). Germline CDR1 MNHEY, CDR2 SVGAGI. This CDR3 region has 14 residues. Here the CDR3 reads CAGSWTATNEKLFS. CDR3 in DNA: TGTGCCGGCAGTTGGACAGCAACTAATGAAAAGCTGTTTTCT.

With regard to this clonotype: One end of the junction fails to match germline, which may point to a read error. The J gene is TRBJ2-5, the V gene TRBV29-1, with D perhaps matching TRBD2 (7 bases). CDR3 length equals 15 residues. CDR1 SQVTM and CDR2 ANQGSEA come from the germline V gene. CDR3 sequence: CSVEGGAGDQETQYF. In DNA, the CDR3 is TGCAGCGTGGAAGGGGGGGCAGGAGACCAAGAGACCCAGTACTTC.

The table lists this clonotype with many counts. The chain is built from TRBV6-1 and TRBJ2-3; 7 nucleotides line up with TRBD2. The germline CDR1 and CDR2 sequences are MNHNS and SASEGT. The CDR3 runs to 15 residues. The V gene end was trimmed by 8 bases and the J gene end by 2 bases; junction bases not matched to a gene: 10. The CDR3 nucleotides read TGTGCCAGCTCCAAGGAAGCGGGGCTCACAGATACGCAGTATTTT. Its protein is CASSKEAGLTDTQYF.

This clonotype was picked up many times. The chain has TRBV12-3 or TRBV12-4 and TRBJ2-3; D not resolved. The V gene lost 2 bases and the J gene lost 8 bases, with 14 bases spanning the gap. The length of the CDR3 is 14 residues. The CDR3 region has the DNA TGTGCCAGCAGTTTATCGCGCGGTGTGGTTACGCAGTATTTT. Protein product: CASSLSRGVVTQYF.

With respect to this clonotype: One base away lies a much larger clone, so this may be a sequencing read error. The genes are TRBV28 and TRBJ2-7; D is unclear. The germline V gene encodes CDR1 MDHEN and CDR2 SYDVKM. The CDR3 has 12 amino acids. CDR3: CASSPNSRTLDF. CDR3 DNA: TGTGCCAGCAGTCCTAACTCAAGGACCCTTGACTTC.

As concerns this clonotype: A junction end diverges from the germline sequence, so it may reflect a read error. The chain combines TRBV5-1 with TRBJ1-1; no clear D gene. This CDR3 is 14 amino acids long. Per germline, CDR1 SGHRS and CDR2 YFSETQ. The CDR3 is CASSLGTANTETFF. The DNA for the CDR3 is TGTGCTAGCAGCTTGGGCACAGCTAACACTGAAACTTTCTTT.